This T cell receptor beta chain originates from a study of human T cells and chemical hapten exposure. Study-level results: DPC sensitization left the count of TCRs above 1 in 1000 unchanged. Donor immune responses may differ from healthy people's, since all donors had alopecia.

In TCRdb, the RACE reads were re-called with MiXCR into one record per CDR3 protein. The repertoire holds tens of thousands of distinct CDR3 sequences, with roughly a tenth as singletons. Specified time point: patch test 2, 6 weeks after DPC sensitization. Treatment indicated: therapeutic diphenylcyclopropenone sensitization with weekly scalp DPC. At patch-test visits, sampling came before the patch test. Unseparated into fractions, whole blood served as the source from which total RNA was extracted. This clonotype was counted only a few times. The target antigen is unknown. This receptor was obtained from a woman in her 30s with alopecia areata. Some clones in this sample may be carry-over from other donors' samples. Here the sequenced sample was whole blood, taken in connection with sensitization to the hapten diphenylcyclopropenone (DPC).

Written as DNA, the CDR3 is TGTGCCAGCAGCCCCCAGGGGCGACAGAACACTGAAGCTTTCTTT. Translation: CASSPQGRQNTEAFF. The chain has TRBV3-1 and TRBJ1-1, with D possibly matching TRBD1 (6 bases). Trimming took 4 bases from V and 1 from J, leaving 13 bases between them. CDR3 size: 15 residues. Looked up from germline, CDR1 is LGHDT and CDR2 is YNNKEL (reference sequence).